This T cell receptor beta chain was documented in a study of T cell responses to AZD1222 COVID-19 vaccine. General study points: Donors were largely white British and mainly female; clonal diversity was possibly underestimated.

A word on this clone: The antigen is unknown.

Sequencing used immunoSEQ multiplex PCR; TCRdb keeps in-frame clones, though not all of them. The sample shows 130,000 to 150,000 clones, under 95% of them seen only once. The V end lost 0 bases, the J end lost 4 bases, and 4 bases lay between the germline ends. CDR3 length: 13 amino acids. Germline lookup yields CDR1 LGHNA and CDR2 YNFKEQ. The chain joins TRBV4-2 to TRBJ2-1; D ambiguous. The TCR comes from an adult in good health. Sequenced here: peripheral blood, sampled on day 0 of AZD1222 vaccination. The CDR3 loop is CASSQDAYNEQFF. For the CDR3, the DNA is TGTGCCAGCAGCCAAGATGCGTACAATGAGCAGTTCTTC.